The rows below give T cell receptor beta chains drawn from one sample of a study of cytomegalovirus exposure and HLA in healthy donors. The repertoire was sequenced with immunoSEQ multiplex PCR; TCRdb's copy has only in-frame clones and lacks some. This table holds under 150,000 clones, about four fifths found once. Material: PBMCs. All receptors come from a male donor in good health and CMV-seronegative. The CDR3 runs from the conserved cysteine through the conserved F or W. A D gene is named only where the DNA matches it firmly. Where a row states a size, it is once, few, many or the class of an expanded clone; other rows omit it.

few	.	TRBV9	TRBJ2-3	CASSVGEATDTQYF	TGTGCCAGCAGCGTAGGAGAGGCCACAGATACGCAGTATTTT
few	TRBD2	TRBV19	TRBJ2-1	CASSIGLAGTRSYNEQFF	TGTGCCAGTAGTATAGGACTAGCGGGAACGCGCTCCTACAATGAGCAGTTCTTC
.	TRBD1	TRBV6-1	TRBJ2-7	CASRFRDSSYEQYF	TGTGCCAGCAGATTCCGGGACAGCTCCTACGAGCAGTACTTC
once	TRBD2	TRBV9	TRBJ2-7	CASSGGGGGYEQYF	TGTGCCAGCAGCGGGGGGGGAGGAGGGTACGAGCAGTACTTC
.	.	TRBV29-1	TRBJ1-2	CSVGSAGYLWGYTF	TGCAGCGTTGGATCGGCGGGGTATCTATGGGGCTACACCTTC
.	TRBD1	TRBV28	TRBJ2-3	CASSHGQGKGTDTQYF	TGTGCCAGCAGTCACGGACAGGGGAAAGGGACAGATACGCAGTATTTT
.	.	TRBV25-1	TRBJ1-1	CASSWLGAAEAFF	TGTGCCAGCAGTTGGTTAGGGGCGGCTGAAGCTTTCTTT
.	TRBD1	TRBV5-3	TRBJ2-1	CARMTGTGGSEQFF	TGTGCCAGAATGACCGGGACAGGGGGCAGTGAGCAGTTCTTC
.	TRBD1	TRBV10-2	TRBJ2-1	CASSEWKGAGYNEQFF	TGCGCCAGCAGTGAGTGGAAGGGGGCCGGCTACAATGAGCAGTTCTTC
once	TRBD2	TRBV2	TRBJ2-1	CASSEREGNNEQFF	TGTGCCAGCAGTGAGCGGGAGGGGAACAATGAGCAGTTCTTC
.	.	TRBV5-1	TRBJ2-1	CASSPGGDSYNEQFF	TGCGCCAGCAGCCCCGGAGGGGACTCCTACAATGAGCAGTTCTTC
.	.	TRBV25-1	TRBJ2-7	CASSPSPDYREFYEQYF	TGTGCCAGCAGTCCCTCGCCGGACTACCGGGAGTTTTACGAGCAGTACTTC
few	TRBD1	TRBV25-1	TRBJ1-1	CASRRTGRKNTEAFF	TGTGCCAGCAGACGGACAGGGAGAAAGAACACTGAAGCTTTCTTT
.	TRBD2	TRBV29-1	TRBJ2-3	CSVVASGTDTQYF	TGCAGCGTTGTGGCTAGCGGAACAGATACGCAGTATTTT
.	.	TRBV11-3	TRBJ2-2	CASSLDYSYGELFF	TGTGCCAGCAGCTTAGACTACTCATACGGGGAGCTGTTTTTT
.	TRBD1	TRBV6-4	TRBJ1-2	CASSDPPGTGGSRPYGYTF	TGTGCCAGCAGTGACCCCCCCGGGACAGGGGGCAGTAGGCCCTATGGCTACACCTTC